The source of this T cell receptor (beta chain) is a study of memory CD4+ T cells and cytomegalovirus serostatus. Turning to the study itself: Donors were healthy Belgian adults, fewer than ten CMV seropositive and fewer than 30 seronegative.

Study-level results: CD4+ memory repertoires contained about 40% of the 164 reported CMV TCRbeta sequences.

The assay was immunoSEQ multiplex PCR, and TCRdb's table has in-frame clones only and misses some. The sample has some 48,000 clones, roughly three quarters seen once. Single viable CD3+CD4+CD8-CD45RO+ cells were sorted as the memory CD4+ T cells. V shed 3 bases and J shed 4 bases, with 13 bases lying between them. The germline gives CDR1 SGHRS, CDR2 YFSETQ. This CDR3 spans 15 amino acids. There are a few counts of this clone. What it recognizes is unknown. This chain joins TRBV5-1 and TRBJ2-2; D possibly uses TRBD1 or TRBD2 (5 bases each). This receptor was identified in an adult in good health and CMV-seronegative. The sequenced sample consisted of memory CD4+ T cells from blood. The CDR3 here is CASSSVGVATGELFF. The CDR3 coding sequence is TGCGCCAGCAGCTCAGTGGGGGTGGCCACCGGGGAGCTGTTTTTT.